This TCR beta chain was captured in a study of response to subunit inactivated influenza vaccine. Study observations and caveats: Each seasonal influenza vaccination, the authors suggested, recruits few new T cells.

Using its own MiXCR run on the RT-PCR reads, TCRdb lists one record per CDR3 protein. The table shows about half a million distinct CDR3 sequences, with 11% occurring only once. This clonotype was counted ten times or more. Its antigen is unidentified. This CDR3 region has 14 residues. J was trimmed by 0 bases and V by 5 bases; bases with no gene match: 1. The V and J genes are TRBV12-3 or TRBV12-4 and TRBJ2-1; 7 positions agree with TRBD2. The TCR comes from a man between 50 and 59 years old who received an inactivated influenza vaccine. Sequencing was performed on PBMCs from blood, taken more than 35 days after vaccination. CDR3 residues: CASSGLGSYNEQFF. CDR3 DNA sequence: TGTGCCAGCAGTGGACTAGGCTCCTACAATGAGCAGTTCTTC.